Sequencing of this T cell receptor (beta chain) was carried out in a study of monozygotic twins with inflammatory bowel disease. TCRdb reprocessed the 5' RACE reads and keeps a single row for each CDR3 protein, giving no DNA. The sample holds about 300,000 distinct CDR3 sequences. Overall study findings and caveats: With others, IBD patients shared fewer clonotypes than healthy twins did, especially with disease activity. Healthy co-twins exceeded IBD patients in TCRbeta diversity as measured by inverse Simpson. Differences in immunosuppressive treatment may have been a source of added variability in patient repertoires.

On this clonotype: What it binds is not known.

The CDR3 sequence is 15 residues long. The sequenced material came from blood. J is TRBJ2-7 and V is TRBV12-3 or TRBV12-4; the D call of TRBD1 rests on TCRdb alone, since no DNA is present to check it. This TCR was sampled from a human donor with ulcerative colitis or Crohn's disease, or a healthy co-twin of an affected twin (not recorded which). CDR3 region: CASSPAGTGSYEQYF.